Below, 4 T cell receptor beta chains from the same sample are listed, as sequenced in a study of sequential checkpoint blockade in melanoma. Sequenced by immunoSEQ multiplex PCR; TCRdb stores in-frame clones only, minus some. The sample consists of 25,000 to 35,000 clones, about 83% of them appearing once. As for treatment: randomized to nivolumab then ipilimumab (arm A) or the reverse (arm B). The source was CD8+ T cells sorted from blood (inferred from file names), collected from a patient given nivolumab and ipilimumab in sequence. The receptors derive from a human donor with melanoma.

The chain links TRBV28 to TRBJ1-1; a possible D gene is TRBD1 (6 bases). V was shortened by 5 bases and J by 8 bases, with 12 bases between the two germline ends. The CDR3 has 12 amino acids. Germline V gene lookup returns CDR1 MDHEN and CDR2 SYDVKM. The CDR3 loop reads CASSPWGGEAFF. CDR3 coding DNA: TGTGCCAGCAGTCCCTGGGGGGGCGAAGCTTTCTTT. Complete variable domain (other parts from reference TRBV28 and TRBJ1-1): DVKVTQSSRYLVKRTGEKVFLECVQDMDHENMFWYRQDPGLGLRLIYFSYDVKMKEKGDIPEGYSVSREKKERFSLILESASTNQTSMYLCASSPWGGEAFFGQGTRLTVV.

This chain connects TRBV9 to TRBJ2-1; TRBD1 matches at 9 bases. V trimming: 6 bases; J trimming: 7 bases; junction bases outside the gene matches: 11. The CDR3 loop spans 15 amino acids. Germline CDR1 SGDLS, CDR2 YYNGEE. The CDR3 spells CASTPPGQGLNEQFF. CDR3 coding DNA: TGTGCCAGCACCCCCCCGGGACAGGGCTTGAATGAGCAGTTCTTC.

This sequence joins TRBV5-6 and TRBJ1-5; tentatively, D is TRBD1 (6 bases). The CDR3 spans 15 residues. Germline V gene sequence: CDR1 SGHDT, CDR2 YYEEEE. Trimming removed 3 bases from V and 1 base from J, with 11 bases in between. DNA of the CDR3: TGTGCCAGCAGCTGGGGTACAGGGAGCAATCAGCCCCAGCATTTT. Its protein product is CASSWGTGSNQPQHF.

The gene calls are TRBV7-9 and TRBJ2-3; 9 positions match TRBD2. Per the germline V gene, CDR1 is SEHNR and CDR2 is FQNEAQ (reference sequence). The CDR3 sequence is 16 residues long. With 2 bases clipped from V and 4 bases from J, the junction kept 7 bases outside the gene matches. The CDR3 bases are TGTGCCAGCAGCTTATTCGCGGGGGGGGCCGCAGATACGCAGTATTTT. This gives the protein CASSLFAGGAADTQYF.